These 14 T cell receptor beta chains were sequenced from one sample in a study of T cell repertoires in cytomegalovirus infection. Their specific antigens are unknown. TCRdb analysed the reads with MiXCR anew, one entry per CDR3 protein. Of some 150,000 distinct CDR3 sequences detected, over 25% appear once; the ten largest clones hold roughly 51%. This specimen was CD8+ T cells from cultured PBMCs, taken from culture after CMV antigen stimulation. All receptors derive from a human donor in good health (CMV status not recorded). Some clones in this sample may be carry-over from other donors' samples.

This clonotype was seen ten or more times. The chain recombines TRBV7-9 with TRBJ2-1; the D gene is possibly TRBD2 (5 bases). Trimming removed 4 bases from V and 7 bases from J, with 17 bases in between. The CDR3 length is 15 residues. CDR1 and CDR2 (germline): SEHNR, FQNEAQ (reference sequence). The CDR3 region is CASSSERDSGNEQFF. Written as DNA, the CDR3 is TGTGCCAGCAGCTCAGAGAGGGATTCGGGGAATGAGCAGTTCTTC. Together with reference TRBV7-9 and TRBJ2-1, the CDR3 gives the full variable domain: DTGVSQNPRHKITKRGQNVTFRCDPISEHNRLYWYRQTLGQGPEFLTYFQNEAQLEKSRLLSDRFSAERPKGSFSTLEIQRTEQGDSAMYLCASSSERDSGNEQFFGPGTRLTVL.

The rearrangement links TRBV7-8 to TRBJ1-4; D unclear. Per germline, CDR1 SGHVS and CDR2 FQNEAQ. The CDR3 is made up of 14 amino acids. Trimming removed 1 base at V and 4 bases at J, with 7 bases between. CDR3 nucleotides: TGTGCCAGCAGCTTAGTCGCCGGTAATGAAAAACTGTTTTTT. It encodes CASSLVAGNEKLFF. The full variable domain, its missing parts supplied by reference TRBV7-8 and TRBJ1-4, is GAGVSQSPRYKVAKRGQDVALRCDPISGHVSLFWYQQALGQGPEFLTYFQNEAQLDKSGLPSDRFFAERPEGSVSTLKIQRTQQEDSAVYLCASSLVAGNEKLFFGSGTQLSVL.

J is TRBJ2-5 and V is TRBV11-2, with a tentative D call TRBD2 (5 bases). Per the germline V gene, CDR1 is SGHAT and CDR2 is FQNNGV. The CDR3 loop spans 16 amino acids. Trimming stripped 2 bases from V and 4 bases from J, with 17 bases between. The CDR3 protein is CASSLNGAVARETQYF. As DNA, the CDR3 is TGTGCCAGCAGCTTAAACGGTGCGGTAGCGCGAGAGACCCAGTACTTC.

The V and J genes are TRBV27 and TRBJ1-2; TRBD1 aligns across 8 bases. CDR3 size: 13 residues. V trimming: 5 bases; J trimming: 3 bases; junction bases outside the gene matches: 2. CDR1 is MNHEY and CDR2 is SMNVEV in the germline V gene (reference sequence). For the CDR3, the DNA is TGTGCCAGCAGTGGACAGGGACACTATGGCTACACCTTC. This encodes CASSGQGHYGYTF.

The CDR3 DNA is TGTGCCAGCAGCCGGCCCCAGGACGAACAAGAGACCCAGTACTTC. It is translated as CASSRPQDEQETQYF. The J gene is TRBJ2-5, the V gene TRBV7-2, with D unresolved. Trimming removed 5 bases from V and 2 bases from J, with 15 bases in between. CDR3 length: 15 amino acids. Germline V lookup: CDR1 SGHTA, CDR2 FQGNSA. The whole variable domain, filled in from reference TRBV7-2 and TRBJ2-5, reads GAGVSQSPSNKVTEKGKDVELRCDPISGHTALYWYRQSLGQGLEFLIYFQGNSAPDKSGLPSDRFSAERTGGSVSTLTIQRTQQEDSAVYLCASSRPQDEQETQYFGPGTRLLVL.

The table lists this clonotype with a few counts. The rearrangement joins TRBV11-1 to TRBJ2-5; 7 positions agree with TRBD1. The CDR3 has 15 amino acids. The V segment lost 5 bases and the J segment 4 bases; nucleotides outside the gene matches: 10. In germline, CDR1 is SGHAT, CDR2 FQDESV (reference sequence). CDR3 sequence reads: CASSQHRGWGETQYF. The CDR3 nucleotides are TGTGCCAGCAGCCAACACAGGGGTTGGGGAGAGACCCAGTACTTC.

The CDR3: CASSLGRPWDEQYF. CDR3 coding DNA: TGTGCCAGCAGCTTAGGCCGCCCTTGGGACGAGCAGTACTTC. The gene calls are TRBV11-1 and TRBJ2-7; D is undetermined. Germline loops: CDR1 SGHAT, CDR2 FQDESV (reference sequence). The CDR3 is 14 amino acids. V shed 1 base and J shed 5 bases, with 12 bases lying between them.

This clonotype was recorded a few times. The chain recombines TRBV27 with TRBJ2-1, with D unresolved. The CDR3 has 14 amino acids. Germline lookup yields CDR1 MNHEY and CDR2 SMNVEV (reference sequence). The germline V and J ends were trimmed by 5 bases and 3 bases, with 11 bases remaining between them. For the CDR3, the DNA is TGTGCCAGCAGTCTTCAACATCGCTACAATGAGCAGTTCTTC. It encodes CASSLQHRYNEQFF.

This clonotype was counted between two and nine times. The chain combines TRBV6-6 with TRBJ1-5; possible D gene TRBD1, 5 bases. The CDR3 has 15 residues. The V gene's germline CDR1 is MNHNY and CDR2 SVGAGI (reference sequence). Trimming took 5 bases from V and 6 from J, leaving 17 bases between them. The CDR3 nucleotides read TGTGCCAGCAGTGAATGGGAAGGGACGGGTCAGCCCCAGCATTTT. As protein: CASSEWEGTGQPQHF.

This clonotype was picked up many times. The V and J genes are TRBV7-9 and TRBJ2-5; 7 bases line up with TRBD1. There are 14 residues in the CDR3. V shed 5 bases, J shed 5 bases, and the junction held 8 bases outside the gene matches. Germline lookup yields CDR1 SEHNR and CDR2 FQNEAQ (reference sequence). CDR3 protein: CASSPQGSWETQYF. The CDR3 nucleotides are TGTGCCAGCAGCCCACAGGGGTCTTGGGAGACCCAGTACTTC. Combining the CDR3 with reference TRBV7-9 and TRBJ2-5 gives the whole variable domain DTGVSQNPRHKITKRGQNVTFRCDPISEHNRLYWYRQTLGQGPEFLTYFQNEAQLEKSRLLSDRFSAERPKGSFSTLEIQRTEQGDSAMYLCASSPQGSWETQYFGPGTRLLVL.

This clonotype was seen a few times. CDR3 coding DNA: TGTGCCAGCAGTTTACGGGGACGGAGCACAGATACGCAGTATTTT. Translating it yields CASSLRGRSTDTQYF. V gene TRBV6-4 combines with J gene TRBJ2-3, with D perhaps being TRBD1 or TRBD2 (5 bases each). The V end was cut by 5 bases, the J end by 0 bases, with 12 bases between. Germline-derived CDR1 and CDR2 are MRHNA and SNTAGT. There are 15 residues in the CDR3.

This clonotype occurred many times. This chain joins TRBV20-1 and TRBJ1-5, with D possibly TRBD1 on 6 matching bases. The germline V gene encodes CDR1 DFQATT and CDR2 SNEGSKA (reference sequence). The CDR3 loop spans 16 amino acids. V was pared by 0 bases and J by 1 base, with 13 bases between. The CDR3 reads CSARDEGGPSNQPQHF. In DNA, the CDR3 is TGCAGTGCTAGAGATGAAGGGGGACCGAGCAATCAGCCCCAGCATTTT.

This clonotype was found many times. This chain uses TRBV2 with TRBJ1-1, with D maybe TRBD1 (5 bases). CDR1 is SNHLY and CDR2 is FYNNEI in the germline V gene. V was trimmed by 6 bases and J by 3 bases, leaving 17 bases between them. The CDR3 sequence is 15 residues long. Here the CDR3 DNA reads TGTGCCAGCAGGCTCCTAGGGGCGCAGGACACTGAAGCTTTCTTT. Its protein product is CASRLLGAQDTEAFF.

There are a few counts of this clonotype. This chain joins TRBV12-3 or TRBV12-4 and TRBJ2-2, with unresolved D. CDR3 length: 14 amino acids. V was shortened by 4 bases and J by 1 base, with 7 bases between the two germline ends. The CDR3 loop is CASSSAGNTGELFF. The CDR3 DNA reads as TGTGCCAGCAGTTCGGCAGGGAACACCGGGGAGCTGTTTTTT.